The source of this TCR beta chain is a study of shared clonotypes between healthy human individuals. The naive CD8 population came from CD45RO-negative cells selected for CCR7, without terminally differentiated effector memory CD45RA+ cells. Study results and limitations: Relative to their counterparts shared across all four donors, non-shared clonotypes exhibited diminished generation probabilities.

Here immunoSEQ multiplex PCR was the method, and the copy in TCRdb shows in-frame clones only, minus some. This table has about 820,000 clones, 85% to 95% appearing once. In germline, CDR1 is SGHAT, CDR2 FQNNGV. The CDR3 has 11 residues. Trimming pared 4 bases from V and 3 bases from J, leaving 4 bases between. This clone has just one count. Its antigen is still unknown. Other nucleotide sequences in the sample specify the same CDR3. The V gene is TRBV11-2, the J gene TRBJ2-7; no firm D call. The sample was naive CD8+ T cells sorted from blood. The receptor comes from a man between 25 and 39 years old in good health. CDR3 sequence: CASSSFYEQYF. The CDR3 region has the DNA TGTGCCAGCAGCTCGTTCTACGAGCAGTACTTC.